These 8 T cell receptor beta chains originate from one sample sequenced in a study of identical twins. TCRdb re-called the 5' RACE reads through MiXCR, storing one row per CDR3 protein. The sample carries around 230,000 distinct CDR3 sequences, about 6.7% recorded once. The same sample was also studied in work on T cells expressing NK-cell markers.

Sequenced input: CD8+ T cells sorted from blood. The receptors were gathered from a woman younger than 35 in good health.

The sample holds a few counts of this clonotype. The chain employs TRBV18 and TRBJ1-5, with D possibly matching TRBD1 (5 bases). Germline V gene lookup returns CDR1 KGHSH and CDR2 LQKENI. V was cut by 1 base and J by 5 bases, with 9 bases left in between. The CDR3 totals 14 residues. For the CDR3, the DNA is TGTGCCAGCTCACCACGGGGGGAGGATCAGCCCCAGCATTTT. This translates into CASSPRGEDQPQHF.

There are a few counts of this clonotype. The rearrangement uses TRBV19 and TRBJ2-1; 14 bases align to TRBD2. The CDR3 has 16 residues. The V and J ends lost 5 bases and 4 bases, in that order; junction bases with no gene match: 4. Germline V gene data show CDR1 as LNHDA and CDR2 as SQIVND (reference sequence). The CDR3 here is CASSRRTSGGYNEQFF. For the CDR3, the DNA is TGTGCCAGTAGTCGACGGACTAGCGGGGGGTACAATGAGCAGTTCTTC.

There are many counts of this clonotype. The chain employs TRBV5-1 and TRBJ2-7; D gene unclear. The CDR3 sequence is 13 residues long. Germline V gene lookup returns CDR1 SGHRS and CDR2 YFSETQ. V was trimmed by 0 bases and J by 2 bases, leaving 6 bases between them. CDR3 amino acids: CASSLETPYEQYF. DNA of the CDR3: TGCGCCAGCAGCTTGGAAACTCCCTACGAGCAGTACTTC.

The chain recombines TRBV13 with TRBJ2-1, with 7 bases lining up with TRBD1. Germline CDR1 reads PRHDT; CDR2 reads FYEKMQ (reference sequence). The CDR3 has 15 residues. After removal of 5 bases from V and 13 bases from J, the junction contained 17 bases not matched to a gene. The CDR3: CASSQSSGQHLFQFF. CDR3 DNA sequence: TGTGCCAGCAGCCAAAGCTCGGGACAGCACCTCTTCCAGTTCTTC.

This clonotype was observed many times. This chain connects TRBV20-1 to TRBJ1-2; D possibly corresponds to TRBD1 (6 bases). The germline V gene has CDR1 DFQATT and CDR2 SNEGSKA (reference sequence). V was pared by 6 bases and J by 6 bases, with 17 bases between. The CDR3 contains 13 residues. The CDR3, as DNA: TGCAGTGCCCCGGAACAGGGACCTAATGGCTACACCTTC. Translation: CSAPEQGPNGYTF.

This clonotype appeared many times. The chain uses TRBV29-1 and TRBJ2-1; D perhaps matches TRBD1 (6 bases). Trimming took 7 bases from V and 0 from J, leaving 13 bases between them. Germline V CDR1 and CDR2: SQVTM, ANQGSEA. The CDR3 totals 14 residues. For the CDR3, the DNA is TGCAGCGCCCCAGACAGGATCTCCTACAATGAGCAGTTCTTC. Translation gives CSAPDRISYNEQFF.

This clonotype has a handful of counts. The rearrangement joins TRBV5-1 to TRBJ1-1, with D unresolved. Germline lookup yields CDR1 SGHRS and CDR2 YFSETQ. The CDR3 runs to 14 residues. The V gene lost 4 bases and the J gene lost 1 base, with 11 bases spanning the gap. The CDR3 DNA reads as TGCGCCAGCAGCACCCGACAAGCGAACACTGAAGCTTTCTTT. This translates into CASSTRQANTEAFF.

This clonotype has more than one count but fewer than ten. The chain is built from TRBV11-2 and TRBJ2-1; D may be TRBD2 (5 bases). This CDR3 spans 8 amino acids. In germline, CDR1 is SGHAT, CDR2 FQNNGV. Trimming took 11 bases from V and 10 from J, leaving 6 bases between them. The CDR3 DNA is TGTGCCTCTAGCGAGCAGTTCTTC. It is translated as CASSEQFF.